Following are 27 T cell receptor beta chains from one sample sequenced in a study of blood T cell repertoires in COVID-19. Profiled with immunoSEQ multiplex PCR; TCRdb holds only in-frame clones, not every one. The data show about 170,000 clones, roughly 88% seen once. Input material: peripheral blood. These TCRs come from a man in his sixties who had recovered from COVID-19.

For the CDR3, the DNA is TGTGCCAGCAGCCCCCGGACAGGGCAAGAGACCCAGTACTTC. As protein: CASSPRTGQETQYF. This chain uses TRBV5-8 with TRBJ2-5; TRBD1 agrees at 8 bases. CDR3 size: 14 residues. V was clipped by 4 bases and J by 2 bases; unmatched bases: 4. Germline values: CDR1 SGHTS, CDR2 YDEGEE.

The V gene is TRBV7-2, the J gene TRBJ2-1; 10 bases fit TRBD2. This CDR3 region has 15 residues. Germline CDR1 SGHTA, CDR2 FQGNSA. V lost 2 bases to trimming and J lost 9 bases; unmatched junction nucleotides: 7. Here the CDR3 reads CASSLSPSGGGEQFF. DNA for the CDR3: TGTGCCAGCAGCTTAAGTCCTAGCGGGGGAGGTGAGCAGTTCTTC.

The chain links TRBV11-2 to TRBJ1-1; the D gene is possibly TRBD1 (6 bases). Trimming removed 4 bases from V and 5 bases from J, with 8 bases in between. The CDR3 is 12 residues long. Germline assignment: CDR1 SGHAT and CDR2 FQNNGV. CDR3 sequence: CASSSRGTEAFF. CDR3 coding DNA: TGTGCCAGCAGCTCGAGGGGGACTGAAGCTTTCTTT.

The chain has TRBV29-1 and TRBJ1-2; D is perhaps TRBD1 (6 bases). Germline CDR1 and CDR2: SQVTM and ANQGSEA. The length of the CDR3 is 12 residues. V lost 7 bases and J 3 bases, leaving 12 bases between the germline ends. CDR3 DNA sequence: TGCAGCGGGGACACTCAAGACTATGGCTACACCTTC. Its protein product is CSGDTQDYGYTF.

The CDR3 DNA is TGTGCCAGCCTTAGTTCTTTGAACACTGAAGCTTTCTTT. Translated, it gives CASLSSLNTEAFF. The V gene is TRBV2, the J gene TRBJ1-1; D is unclear. The CDR3 is 13 amino acids. V lost 8 bases and J lost 0, with 10 bases in between. Germline V lookup: CDR1 SNHLY, CDR2 FYNNEI.

This chain links TRBV7-2 with TRBJ1-2, with a possible D match to TRBD1 (5 bases). The CDR3 extends over 15 amino acids. The ends were cut back, 1 base at V and 1 base at J, with 10 bases in the middle. The germline gives CDR1 SGHTA, CDR2 FQGNSA. For the CDR3, the DNA is TGTGCCAGCAGCTTAGAGACAGTTTTTAACTATGGCTACACCTTC. Protein: CASSLETVFNYGYTF.

The gene calls are TRBV18 and TRBJ1-5; 7 bases align to TRBD1. CDR1 is KGHSH and CDR2 is LQKENI in the germline V gene. CDR3 length: 15 amino acids. Losses at the gene ends were 5 bases for V and 2 bases for J; bases not matched to a gene: 6. The CDR3 is CASSTYGQGNQPQHF. CDR3 in DNA: TGTGCCAGCTCAACGTACGGACAGGGCAATCAGCCCCAGCATTTT.

This chain links TRBV19 with TRBJ2-3; 9 nucleotides match TRBD2. V was pared by 9 bases and J by 0 bases, with 13 bases of the junction left unmatched. Germline-derived CDR1 and CDR2 are LNHDA and SQIVND (reference sequence). The length of the CDR3 is 17 residues. CDR3 sequence: CASKMKSGGPSTDTQYF. DNA of the CDR3: TGTGCCAGCAAGATGAAGAGCGGGGGGCCAAGCACAGATACGCAGTATTTT.

This clone has just one count. The chain is built from TRBV28 and TRBJ1-1; TRBD1 matches at 7 bases. In germline, CDR1 is MDHEN, CDR2 SYDVKM. CDR3 size: 15 residues. J gave up 6 bases and V 2 bases, and 9 bases lay outside the gene matches. This CDR3 reads CASSLDRWGQSEAFF. The CDR3 DNA is TGTGCCAGCAGTTTAGACAGGTGGGGACAGTCTGAAGCTTTCTTT. Full variable domain (rest looked up from reference TRBV28 and TRBJ1-1): DVKVTQSSRYLVKRTGEKVFLECVQDMDHENMFWYRQDPGLGLRLIYFSYDVKMKEKGDIPEGYSVSREKKERFSLILESASTNQTSMYLCASSLDRWGQSEAFFGQGTRLTVV.

This clone has a handful of counts. The chain links TRBV10-3 to TRBJ2-3; 7 bases are a match to TRBD1. Trimming at V came to 3 bases and at J to 0 bases, leaving 6 bases not matched to a gene. CDR3 size: 16 residues. Per germline, CDR1 ENHRY and CDR2 SYGVKD. The CDR3 spells CAISERQGSSTDTQYF. Here the CDR3 DNA reads TGTGCCATCAGTGAACGACAGGGATCAAGCACAGATACGCAGTATTTT.

The CDR3 DNA reads as TGTGCCAGCAGCTTAGGTAACTACAATGAGCAGTTCTTC. This codes for CASSLGNYNEQFF. The V and J genes are TRBV11-2 and TRBJ2-1; D unresolved. CDR3 length: 13 residues. V lost 1 base and J 3 bases, leaving 4 bases between the germline ends. CDR1 SGHAT and CDR2 FQNNGV come from the germline V gene.

This clone was found once. This chain joins TRBV6-1 and TRBJ2-3; TRBD2 is a possible D gene (5 bases). The CDR3 covers 15 residues. Germline V lookup: CDR1 MNHNS, CDR2 SASEGT. V was cut by 1 base and J by 14 bases, with 22 bases left in between. This CDR3 is CASSEDGVHVEKLYF. The DNA of the CDR3 is TGTGCCAGCAGTGAAGACGGGGTCCACGTGGAAAAGCTGTATTTT.

V is TRBV21-1 and J is TRBJ1-6; whether TRBD1, the table's D call, matches the DNA was not checked. TRBV21-1 is assigned pseudogene status. The CDR3 sequence is 18 residues long. The CDR3 is CASSKEPQENSYNSPLHF. The DNA of the CDR3 is TGTGCCAGCAGCAAAGAGCCACAGGAAAACTCCTATAATTCACCCCTCCACTTT.

The rearrangement uses TRBV5-1 and TRBJ1-6, with TRBD1 as a possible D gene (5 bases). Trimming removed 2 bases from V and 8 bases from J, with 5 bases in between. Germline V gives CDR1 SGHRS, CDR2 YFSETQ. The CDR3 covers 12 residues. As DNA, the CDR3 is TGCGCCAGCAGCTTAGGGGATTCACCCCTCCACTTT. Protein: CASSLGDSPLHF. Drawing the rest from reference TRBV5-1 and TRBJ1-6, the complete variable domain is KAGVTQTPRYLIKTRGQQVTLSCSPISGHRSVSWYQQTPGQGLQFLFEYFSETQRNKGNFPGRFSGRQFSNSRSEMNVSTLELGDSALYLCASSLGDSPLHFGNGTRLTVT.

The J gene is TRBJ1-4, the V gene TRBV19; 8 bases agree with TRBD1. The V and J ends lost 0 bases and 6 bases, in that order; junction bases with no gene match: 12. There are 18 residues in the CDR3. The germline V gene encodes CDR1 LNHDA and CDR2 SQIVND (reference sequence). The DNA for the CDR3 is TGTGCCAGTAGTATAGACGGCGGCAGGGGGCGTCGGGATGAAAAACTGTTTTTT. Protein product: CASSIDGGRGRRDEKLFF.

The gene calls are TRBV7-2 and TRBJ1-4, with 9 nucleotides matching TRBD1. The CDR3 runs 15 residues. Germline V gene sequence: CDR1 SGHTA, CDR2 FQGNSA. The J segment lost 7 bases and the V segment lost 5 bases, leaving 8 bases of the junction unmatched. This chain's CDR3 is CASSPEGQGREKLFF. The CDR3 coding sequence is TGTGCCAGCAGCCCCGAGGGACAGGGACGTGAAAAACTGTTTTTT.

The J gene is TRBJ2-2, the V gene TRBV5-5; TRBD2 is a possible D gene (7 bases). The CDR3 sequence is 15 residues long. Germline CDR1 is SGHKS and CDR2 is YYEKEE (reference sequence). Trimming shortened V by 3 bases and J by 1 base, and 10 bases separated the two germline ends. The CDR3 here is CASSWGGQNTGELFF. The CDR3 DNA reads as TGTGCCAGCAGCTGGGGGGGCCAGAACACCGGGGAGCTGTTTTTT.

The V and J genes are TRBV7-2 and TRBJ1-5, with TRBD1 identical over 10 bases. The CDR3 is 15 residues long. The ends lost 4 bases at V and 5 bases at J; junction bases unmatched: 5. Germline V CDR1 and CDR2: SGHTA, FQGNSA. The CDR3 sequence is CASSSDRGLYQPQHF. The CDR3 DNA is TGTGCCAGCAGCTCCGACAGGGGGCTGTATCAGCCCCAGCATTTT.

This rearrangement joins TRBV7-3 to TRBJ2-5; TRBD1 might be the D (6 bases). V gave up 4 bases and J gave up 8 bases, with 14 bases separating them. Germline V gene sequence: CDR1 SGHTA, CDR2 FQGTGA. The CDR3 loop spans 13 amino acids. For the CDR3, the DNA is TGTGCCAGCAGCTCTACAGGGTCCGCTACCCAGTACTTC. Protein: CASSSTGSATQYF.

This chain connects TRBV12-3 or TRBV12-4 to TRBJ2-7; 8 nucleotides line up with TRBD1. The CDR3 totals 13 residues. Trimming removed 1 base from V and 7 bases from J; junction bases left unmatched: 3. CDR3 region: CASSLGRGQEQYF. Written as DNA, the CDR3 is TGTGCCAGCAGTTTAGGCAGGGGGCAGGAGCAGTACTTC.

The rearrangement links TRBV28 to TRBJ1-1; TRBD1 matches at 8 bases. The CDR3 is 15 amino acids. The J segment lost 4 bases and the V segment lost 6 bases, leaving 10 bases of the junction unmatched. Germline CDR1 and CDR2: MDHEN and SYDVKM. CDR3 nucleotide sequence: TGTGCCAGCAGCCAACGGCAGGGGGCTTTCACTGAAGCTTTCTTT. As protein: CASSQRQGAFTEAFF.

The CDR3 bases are TGTGCCAGCAGGGACAGGGAAAACTATGGCTACACCTTC. This translates into CASRDRENYGYTF. The chain recombines TRBV6-5 with TRBJ1-2; TRBD1 matches 8 bases. The V gene end was trimmed by 6 bases and the J gene end by 2 bases; junction bases not matched to a gene: 2. The V gene's germline CDR1 is MNHEY and CDR2 SVGAGI. The CDR3 has 13 amino acids.

The chain employs TRBV15 and TRBJ2-1, with a tentative D call TRBD2 (7 bases). Germline V gene data show CDR1 as LNHNV and CDR2 as YYDKDF (reference sequence). Trimming took off 0 bases at V and 8 bases at J, with 11 bases between the two ends. CDR3 size: 14 residues. In nucleotides, the CDR3 is TGTGCCACCAGCAGAGATAGGGGGGGCGATGAGCAGTTCTTC. Translation gives CATSRDRGGDEQFF.

As DNA, the CDR3 is TGTGCCAGCAGCTTAACCCGAGATTCAGGCTACACCTTC. This encodes CASSLTRDSGYTF. V usage is TRBV7-2 and J usage is TRBJ1-2; D remains unclear. Trimming removed 2 bases from V and 8 bases from J, with 12 bases in between. Germline V gene sequence: CDR1 SGHTA, CDR2 FQGNSA. This CDR3 comprises 13 residues.

This chain connects TRBV6-5 to TRBJ1-4; no reliable D call. The CDR3 runs to 14 residues. The V gene lost 8 bases and the J gene lost 7 bases, with 17 bases spanning the gap. Per germline, CDR1 MNHEY and CDR2 SVGAGI. This CDR3 reads CASFPGRESEKLFF. The CDR3 DNA reads TGTGCCAGCTTCCCCGGGAGAGAAAGTGAAAAACTGTTTTTT.

The chain links TRBV6-5 to TRBJ1-2; D gene uncertain. V was pared by 5 bases and J by 3 bases, with 13 bases between. Germline CDR1 and CDR2: MNHEY and SVGAGI. The CDR3 contains 14 residues. CDR3 nucleotides: TGTGCCAGCAGTCGGGAGGGTTGGGACTATGGCTACACCTTC. It specifies CASSREGWDYGYTF.

The J gene is TRBJ2-7, the V gene TRBV11-2; 8 bases are a match to TRBD2. The CDR3 extends over 14 amino acids. Germline assignment: CDR1 SGHAT and CDR2 FQNNGV. V trimming: 1 base; J trimming: 4 bases; junction bases outside the gene matches: 3. The CDR3 DNA reads as TGTGCCAGCAGCTTAGCGGGGGGGGGTTACGAGCAGTACTTC. Protein: CASSLAGGGYEQYF.